A selection of T cell receptor beta chains follows, all from one sample in a study of early T cells in non-severe SARS-CoV-2 infection. TCRdb re-called the 5' RACE reads through MiXCR, storing one row per CDR3 protein. The repertoire holds around 25,000 distinct CDR3 sequences, with about 4.4% as singletons. Sequenced input: whole blood. The receptors shown here come from an adult who was a healthcare worker with PCR-confirmed SARS-CoV-2 infection or an uninfected control (not recorded which). The CDR3 runs from the conserved cysteine through the conserved F or W. Fields, in order: D gene, clone size, V gene, J gene, CDR3 DNA, CDR3 protein. A D gene is named only where the DNA matches it firmly. Only part of the rows carry a size: once, few, many, or a class if the clone is expanded.

>.|many|TRBV7-8|TRBJ2-7
TGTGCCAGCAGCTTTGCGGTGATCTACGAGCAGTACTTC
CASSFAVIYEQYF
>.|few|TRBV19|TRBJ1-2
TGTGCCAGTAGTCCCGGACGCACCCACCTCTATGGCTACACCTTC
CASSPGRTHLYGYTF
>.|many|TRBV12-5|TRBJ1-5
TGTGCTAGTGGTTTCGGGGATAGCAATCAGCCCCAGCATTTT
CASGFGDSNQPQHF
>TRBD1|.|TRBV18|TRBJ1-1
TGTGCCAGCTCACCAGGACAGGGGAAGACTGAAGCTTTCTTT
CASSPGQGKTEAFF
>.|many|TRBV27|TRBJ2-3
TGTGCCAGCAGGGTTCGGGGTAGCGGCACAGATACGCAGTATTTT
CASRVRGSGTDTQYF
>.|many|TRBV6-5|TRBJ2-7
TGTGCCAGCAGTTATCCGCAGGGAGGAGAGCAGTACTTC
CASSYPQGGEQYF
>TRBD2|many|TRBV20-1|TRBJ2-7
TGCAGTGCCCATAGCGGGAGGGCCAGAGAGCAGTACTTC
CSAHSGRAREQYF
>.|many|TRBV19|TRBJ1-5
TGTGCCAGTAGCCTGGACGGTTTCAATCAGCCCCAGCATTTT
CASSLDGFNQPQHF
>TRBD1|few|TRBV6-6|TRBJ1-1
TGTGCCACTTCGACAGGGGTCCTTGAAGCTTTCTTT
CATSTGVLEAFF
>.|many|TRBV5-6|TRBJ1-3
TGTGCCAGCAGCTTGATTACAGACTCTGGAAACACCATATATTTT
CASSLITDSGNTIYF
>.|few|TRBV12-3/TRBV12-4|TRBJ1-1
TGTGCCAGCACCCTCTTGACTGAAGCTTTCTTT
CASTLLTEAFF
>TRBD1|many|TRBV11-3|TRBJ1-1
TGTGCCAGCAGCTCCCGGGACAGGGGGGAAGCTTTCTTT
CASSSRDRGEAFF
>TRBD1|many|TRBV20-1|TRBJ2-5
TGCAGTGCGACTCGACAGGGGAGAACTCAAGAGACCCAGTACTTC
CSATRQGRTQETQYF
>.|.|TRBV6-6|TRBJ2-1
TGTGCCAGCTCCAACTCATACAATGAGCAGTTCTTC
CASSNSYNEQFF
>.|many|TRBV5-1|TRBJ2-7
TGCGCCAGCAGGGAAGGCCCGAGTTACGAGCAGTACTTC
CASREGPSYEQYF
>TRBD2|many|TRBV13|TRBJ2-1
TGTGCCAGCAGCCCTCTAGCGGGAGGGCCCGGCAATGAGCAGTTCTTC
CASSPLAGGPGNEQFF
>.|many|TRBV20-1|TRBJ2-5
TGCAGTGCTAGAGAGACTGCGGCAGGTTTCAAGACCCAGTACTTC
CSARETAAGFKTQYF
>.|many|TRBV7-8|TRBJ2-3
TGTGCCAGCAGCTTAGCTCACCGGGATACGCAGTATTTT
CASSLAHRDTQYF
>.|few|TRBV5-5|TRBJ1-4
TGTGCCAGCAGCCGGACAGACTATTATGAAAAACTGTTTTTT
CASSRTDYYEKLFF
>.|many|TRBV5-1|TRBJ2-7
TGCGCCAGCAGCCTGACAGTCCGGCACTACGAGCAGTACTTC
CASSLTVRHYEQYF
>.|many|TRBV20-1|TRBJ2-1
TGCAGTGCTAGAGGACACCTATACAATGAGCAGTTCTTC
CSARGHLYNEQFF
>TRBD2|many|TRBV7-9|TRBJ2-1
TGTGCCAGCAGCATTAGCGGGAGCGGATATAATGAGCAGTTCTTC
CASSISGSGYNEQFF
>.|many|TRBV20-1|TRBJ1-1
TGCAGTGCTAGACCTCCGACAGGCGAAAACACTGAAGCTTTCTTT
CSARPPTGENTEAFF
>.|few|TRBV7-7|TRBJ2-1
TGTGCCAGCAGCTCCAAGAGGGGGGCGAATTACAATGAGCAGTTCTTC
CASSSKRGANYNEQFF
>.|many|TRBV14|TRBJ2-1
TGTGCCAGCAGCCAAGTGGGGGGGGCCTCCTACAATGAGCAGTTCTTC
CASSQVGGASYNEQFF
>.|many|TRBV21-1|TRBJ2-7
TGTGCCAGCAGCAAAGGTGACGGCGGAGCCTACGAGCAGTACTTC
CASSKGDGGAYEQYF
>.|.|TRBV27|TRBJ1-2
TGTGCCAGCAGTTTAACGGATGGTTTTGGCTACACCTTC
CASSLTDGFGYTF
>.|.|TRBV6-5|TRBJ2-3
TGTGCCAGCAGTTACGGGGGGCCTGATACGCAGTATTTT
CASSYGGPDTQYF
>.|few|TRBV4-2|TRBJ2-3
TGTGCCAGCAGCCAAGACTTCGGGAGCACAGATACGCAGTATTTT
CASSQDFGSTDTQYF
>TRBD1|many|TRBV6-1|TRBJ1-1
TGTGCCAGCAGGTTGGGACAGGAGAACACTGAAGCTTTCTTT
CASRLGQENTEAFF
>TRBD2|many|TRBV11-1|TRBJ2-2
TGTGCCAGCAGCCAGGCGCTAGCGGGAGGCACCGGGGAGCTGTTTTTT
CASSQALAGGTGELFF
>.|few|TRBV5-1|TRBJ1-1
TGCGCCAGCAGCCAGGGCAGAATGAACACTGAAGCTTTCTTT
CASSQGRMNTEAFF
>TRBD1|few|TRBV9|TRBJ2-1
TGTGCCAGCAGCGTAACAGGGGGGAGTAATGAGCAGTTCTTC
CASSVTGGSNEQFF
>TRBD2|many|TRBV11-2|TRBJ2-1
TGTGCCAGCAGCCGAAATCGGGGACTAGCGGGAGGAAATGAGCAGTTCTTC
CASSRNRGLAGGNEQFF
>.|.|TRBV3-1|TRBJ1-3
TGTGCCAGCAGCCATGGCGGGACACTCTCTGGAAACACCATATATTTT
CASSHGGTLSGNTIYF
>.|many|TRBV5-1|TRBJ1-1
TGCGCCAGCAGCTTCGAAGGGTCCCAGGAAGCTTTCTTT
CASSFEGSQEAFF
>TRBD2|many|TRBV5-1|TRBJ2-3
TGCGCCAGCAGCCGCGCCGGGAGGTCCGAAGATACGCAGTATTTT
CASSRAGRSEDTQYF
>.|many|TRBV6-2/TRBV6-3|TRBJ2-3
TGTGCCAGCAGTCTTCACGGGGAGTCTAGAGATACGCAGTATTTT
CASSLHGESRDTQYF
>.|many|TRBV9|TRBJ2-3
TGTGCCAGCAGCGCCCGTCCGGACAGCACAGATACGCAGTATTTT
CASSARPDSTDTQYF
>TRBD1|many|TRBV7-9|TRBJ2-5
TGTGCCAGCAGCCCTCAGGGGGTCCAAGAGACCCAGTACTTC
CASSPQGVQETQYF
>TRBD2|many|TRBV20-1|TRBJ2-7
TGCAGCGCGGGTACCCAGGCTAGCGGGGTTTACGAGCAGTACTTC
CSAGTQASGVYEQYF
>.|many|TRBV7-9|TRBJ1-5
TGTGCCAGCAGCTTAGGGGGGTATAGCAATCAGCCCCAGCATTTT
CASSLGGYSNQPQHF
>.|few|TRBV4-1|TRBJ2-3
TGCGCCAGCAGCCTGCAGGGGACAGATACGCAGTATTTT
CASSLQGTDTQYF
>.|many|TRBV6-2/TRBV6-3|TRBJ2-4
TGTGCCAGCAGTTTCCGGTATATAGCCAAAAACATTCAGTACTTC
CASSFRYIAKNIQYF
>TRBD2|many|TRBV6-6|TRBJ2-5
TGTGCCAGCAGTACCATTAGCGGGAGGGGGGAGACCCAGTACTTC
CASSTISGRGETQYF
>.|many|TRBV7-8|TRBJ1-2
TGTGCCAGCAGCTTAGCCAGGACCGATAACTATGGCTACACCTTC
CASSLARTDNYGYTF
>TRBD2|many|TRBV11-2|TRBJ2-3
TGTGCCAGCAGCGTAGCGGGCCTTTCCACAGATACGCAGTATTTT
CASSVAGLSTDTQYF
>.|many|TRBV30|TRBJ1-1
TGTGCCTGGAGTGTAGCTGAAGGGGGCACTGAAGCTTTCTTT
CAWSVAEGGTEAFF
>TRBD2|many|TRBV20-1|TRBJ2-5
TGCAGTGCCTTCAGCCCCGTTCGGACTAGCGGGAGGGTTAGGGGAGAGACCCAGTACTTC
CSAFSPVRTSGRVRGETQYF
>.|.|TRBV28|TRBJ1-3
TGTGCCAGCAGTTTACCGCAGGGAAAAAACACCATATATTTT
CASSLPQGKNTIYF